These T cell receptor beta chains were read from a single sample in a study of technical replicates of blood from a handful of donors. Libraries were prepared by immunoSEQ multiplex PCR; TCRdb keeps only in-frame clonotypes and omits some of them. The profile covers about 84,000 clones, with under 95% appearing a single time and over 0.2% taken by the ten largest. Specimen: T cells isolated from PBMCs. These TCRs come from a human donor in good health. The CDR3 runs from the conserved cysteine through the conserved F or W. D genes are given only for firm matches. Size is stated for part of the rows, as once, few or many counts, or as a class when the clone is expanded.

TRBV29-1	NA	TRBJ1-2	TRBD1	CSVVGQGKSAGYTF	TGCAGCGTTGTGGGACAGGGGAAGTCGGCCGGCTACACCTTC
TRBV5-1	NA	TRBJ2-7	NA	CASSLDSEQYF	TGCGCCAGCAGCTTGGACAGCGAGCAGTACTTC
TRBV5-1	once	TRBJ2-7	TRBD2	CASSLASGGYLYEQYF	TGCGCCAGCAGCTTGGCTAGCGGGGGATACCTCTACGAGCAGTACTTC
TRBV2	NA	TRBJ2-7	NA	CASMRSLQGGVSYEQYF	TGTGCCAGCATGAGGAGCCTACAGGGGGGGGTCTCCTACGAGCAGTACTTC
TRBV7-3	once	TRBJ2-3	NA	CASSLRVEGSTLYSMKNTDTQYF	TGTGCCAGCAGCTTAAGGGTGGAGGGCAGCACTCTTTATTCCATGAAAAACACAGATACGCAGTATTTT
TRBV19	NA	TRBJ1-4	TRBD1	CASSILGTGSEKLFF	TGTGCCAGTAGTATTCTGGGGACAGGGTCTGAAAAACTGTTTTTT
TRBV19	NA	TRBJ2-2	TRBD2	CASSLLGLAGTNTGELFF	TGTGCCAGTAGTTTGTTAGGACTAGCGGGGACGAACACCGGGGAGCTGTTTTTT
TRBV7-9	NA	TRBJ1-3	NA	CASSLSGRESGNTIYF	TGTGCCAGCAGCTTAAGTGGGAGGGAAAGTGGAAACACCATATATTTT
TRBV10-3	NA	TRBJ2-1	TRBD2	CAMASTSGRAYNEQFF	TGTGCCATGGCGAGTACTAGCGGGAGGGCCTACAATGAGCAGTTCTTC
TRBV28	NA	TRBJ1-5	NA	CASGSGGRDNQPQHF	TGTGCCAGCGGTAGCGGCGGACGGGACAATCAGCCCCAGCATTTT
TRBV28	NA	TRBJ1-1	TRBD1	CASSRQGLGVNTEAFF	TGTGCCAGCAGTCGACAGGGCCTAGGGGTGAACACTGAAGCTTTCTTT
TRBV30	NA	TRBJ2-5	NA	CAWSVSGLETQYF	TGTGCCTGGAGTGTCAGTGGGCTGGAGACCCAGTACTTC
TRBV28	NA	TRBJ2-7	TRBD1	CASKGQGSIYEQYF	TGTGCCAGCAAGGGACAGGGTTCTATCTACGAGCAGTACTTC
TRBV5-5	NA	TRBJ2-4	TRBD2	CASSLDPGTSIQYF	TGTGCCAGCAGCCTGGACCCCGGGACTAGTATTCAGTACTTC
TRBV6-6	NA	TRBJ1-2	NA	CASSSLPGIDGYTF	TGTGCCAGCAGCTCCCTCCCGGGAATTGATGGCTACACCTTC
TRBV4-1	NA	TRBJ1-1	TRBD1	CASSDLPGQKMNTEAFF	TGCGCCAGCAGCGACCTCCCGGGACAGAAAATGAACACTGAAGCTTTCTTT
TRBV4-1	NA	TRBJ2-1	NA	CASSLQGVSYNEQFF	TGCGCCAGCAGCCTACAGGGAGTGTCCTACAATGAGCAGTTCTTC
TRBV15	NA	TRBJ2-7	NA	CATSTTSFTYEQYF	TGTGCCACCAGCACAACTAGCTTTACCTACGAGCAGTACTTC
TRBV10-1	NA	TRBJ2-1	TRBD2	CASSESRLAAEQFF	TGCGCCAGCAGTGAGTCCAGACTAGCCGCTGAGCAGTTCTTC
TRBV7-9	NA	TRBJ2-1	TRBD2	CASSFGLAVYNEQFF	TGTGCCAGCAGCTTTGGACTAGCGGTTTACAATGAGCAGTTCTTC
TRBV5-1	NA	TRBJ2-1	NA	CASSGPGQGSGSPTGGNEQFF	TGCGCCAGCAGCGGACCGGGACAGGGTAGCGGGAGCCCCACCGGAGGGAATGAGCAGTTCTTC
TRBV4-1	NA	TRBJ2-7	NA	CASSQGRLISYEQYF	TGCGCCAGCAGCCAGGGAAGACTAATCTCCTACGAGCAGTACTTC
TRBV5-1	NA	TRBJ2-7	TRBD2	CASSAKGLAGVNEQYF	TGCGCCAGCAGCGCCAAGGGACTAGCGGGAGTTAACGAGCAGTACTTC
TRBV5-4	NA	TRBJ2-5	TRBD1	CASRQTTGTQETQYF	TGTGCCAGCAGGCAGACGACAGGGACACAAGAGACCCAGTACTTC
TRBV7-9	NA	TRBJ2-2	NA	CASSLWAVRRDTGELFF	TGTGCCAGCAGCTTATGGGCTGTCAGGCGGGACACCGGGGAGCTGTTTTTT
TRBV5-4	NA	TRBJ1-3	NA	CASSFAGIGNTIYF	TGTGCCAGCAGCTTCGCAGGGATTGGAAACACCATATATTTT
TRBV9	NA	TRBJ2-5	TRBD1	CASSGDTGVGETQYF	TGTGCCAGCAGCGGGGACACAGGGGTCGGGGAGACCCAGTACTTC
TRBV5-7	NA	TRBJ2-2	NA	CAKKATGEGTGELFF	TGTGCCAAGAAAGCGACAGGGGAGGGCACCGGGGAGCTGTTTTTT
TRBV6-1	NA	TRBJ2-5	TRBD2	CASRLGLAGFSTQYF	TGTGCCAGCCGATTGGGACTAGCGGGATTTTCGACCCAGTACTTC
TRBV25-1	NA	TRBJ2-7	NA	CASSFSTRLYF	TGTGCCAGCAGCTTTTCGACACGCCTGTACTTC
TRBV19	NA	TRBJ2-1	NA	CASSPSGGSYNEQFF	TGTGCCAGTAGCCCTTCCGGTGGCTCCTACAATGAGCAGTTCTTC
TRBV5-1	once	TRBJ2-5	NA	CASSTPASQETQYF	TGCGCCAGCAGCACCCCGGCTAGCCAAGAGACCCAGTACTTC
TRBV5-8	NA	TRBJ1-5	NA	CATTLRRGLVFQPQHF	TGTGCCACCACCCTTCGGCGGGGCCTCGTGTTTCAGCCCCAGCATTTT
TRBV7-6	NA	TRBJ2-7	NA	CASSPRGTPGYEQYF	TGTGCCAGCAGCCCCCGAGGTACGCCGGGCTACGAGCAGTACTTC
TRBV30	NA	TRBJ2-5	NA	CAWSVVPGTQYF	TGTGCCTGGAGTGTAGTTCCCGGGACCCAGTACTTC
TRBV9	NA	TRBJ1-1	NA	CASSVDQGRAEAFF	TGTGCCAGCAGCGTAGATCAGGGTAGAGCTGAAGCTTTCTTT
TRBV27	NA	TRBJ2-6	NA	CASSFYSGANVLTF	TGTGCCAGCAGTTTCTACTCTGGGGCCAACGTCCTGACTTTC
TRBV29-1	NA	TRBJ2-7	TRBD1	CSVRPGTGTYEQYF	TGCAGCGTGAGACCCGGGACAGGGACCTACGAGCAGTACTTC
TRBV7-9	few	TRBJ1-5	NA	CASSSGRLHEGTAQPQHF	TGTGCCAGCAGCTCCGGCCGGTTGCACGAGGGCACAGCACAGCCCCAGCATTTT
TRBV28	NA	TRBJ2-2	NA	CASSRDPGAAGELFF	TGTGCCAGCAGCCGCGATCCAGGGGCGGCCGGGGAGCTGTTTTTT
TRBV7-6	NA	TRBJ2-1	TRBD2	CASSWTSGSYNEQFF	TGTGCCAGCTCCTGGACTAGCGGGAGTTACAATGAGCAGTTCTTC